A single sample gave rise to the 17 T cell receptor beta chains below, sequenced in a study of shared clonotypes between healthy human individuals. The repertoire was sequenced with immunoSEQ multiplex PCR; TCRdb's copy has only in-frame clones and lacks some. This sample has millions of clones; roughly 96% occur once, and the top ten carry roughly 0.13%. The sequencing input was naive CD4+ T cells sorted from blood. Subset noted: CD45RA+ positively selected. These receptor sequences come from a man aged 18 to 30 in good health.

This chain joins TRBV28 and TRBJ1-2, with TRBD1 matching 7 bases. This CDR3 has 14 amino acids. After removal of 1 base from V and 8 bases from J, the junction contained 7 bases not matched to a gene. Germline V gene lookup returns CDR1 MDHEN and CDR2 SYDVKM. For the CDR3, the DNA is TGTGCCAGCAGTTTATCAACAGGGGTTTTAGGCTACACCTTC. It codes for CASSLSTGVLGYTF.

The chain employs TRBV14 and TRBJ1-2; D ambiguous. CDR1 is SGHDN, CDR2 FVKESK, per germline. Deletions cut 1 base from V and 7 bases from J, with 10 bases between. This CDR3 is built from 13 residues. The CDR3 spells CASSQVPSGGYTF. CDR3 bases: TGTGCCAGCAGCCAAGTACCCTCCGGTGGCTACACCTTC.

The CDR3 loop is CAWSVTGSGNQPQHF. CDR3 sequence (DNA): TGTGCCTGGAGTGTAACCGGGTCCGGGAATCAGCCCCAGCATTTT. The genes are TRBV30 and TRBJ1-5; no firm D call. This CDR3 contains 15 residues. Deletions cut 0 bases from V and 4 bases from J, with 13 bases between. Germline V lookup: CDR1 GTSNPN, CDR2 SVGIG (reference sequence).

Regarding this clone: Within the sample, other DNA sequences also encode this same CDR3. The chain employs TRBV30 and TRBJ2-1; D is possibly TRBD2 (6 bases). V shed 3 bases and J shed 4 bases, with 10 bases lying between them. The germline V gene has CDR1 GTSNPN and CDR2 SVGIG (reference sequence). The CDR3 has 13 residues. The chain's CDR3 is CAWSPSGYNEQFF. For the CDR3, the DNA is TGTGCCTGGAGCCCCAGCGGGTACAATGAGCAGTTCTTC.

Points on this clone: Additional DNA sequences in this sample encode the identical CDR3. J is TRBJ1-6 and V is TRBV19; 11 bases agree with TRBD1. The CDR3 sequence is 14 residues long. V lost 6 bases and J lost 6; bases outside the gene matches: 1. Germline CDR1 and CDR2: LNHDA and SQIVND (reference sequence). The CDR3 DNA reads TGTGCCAGTAGCGGGACAGGGGGTAATTCACCCCTCCACTTT. Translated: CASSGTGGNSPLHF.

This sequence joins TRBV6-5 and TRBJ1-1; D remains unclear. Trimming removed 8 bases at V and 1 base at J, with 17 bases between. The CDR3 has 15 amino acids. CDR1 MNHEY and CDR2 SVGAGI come from the germline V gene. The CDR3 nucleotides are TGTGCCAGCTCCCCCGGCCACCTGGGGAACACTGAAGCTTTCTTT. Translated, it gives CASSPGHLGNTEAFF.

CDR3 nucleotides: TGTGCCAGCAGTACAGGGCAGGAATCCTACGAGCAGTACTTC. Protein product: CASSTGQESYEQYF. The chain employs TRBV27 and TRBJ2-7, with D perhaps matching TRBD1 (6 bases). In germline, CDR1 is MNHEY, CDR2 SMNVEV (reference sequence). This CDR3 region has 14 residues. With 5 bases removed from V and 1 base from J, the gap between germline ends came to 12 bases.

This chain joins TRBV5-1 and TRBJ2-3; D may be TRBD2 (6 bases). Germline CDR1 and CDR2: SGHRS and YFSETQ. V was clipped by 5 bases and J by 5 bases, with 21 bases between them. The CDR3 covers 16 residues. The CDR3 nucleotides read TGCGCCAGCAGATCGCTAGCTGGGGGGTTGGTAGATACGCAGTATTTT. It encodes CASRSLAGGLVDTQYF. The complete variable domain, with remaining parts taken from reference TRBV5-1 and TRBJ2-3, reads KAGVTQTPRYLIKTRGQQVTLSCSPISGHRSVSWYQQTPGQGLQFLFEYFSETQRNKGNFPGRFSGRQFSNSRSEMNVSTLELGDSALYLCASRSLAGGLVDTQYFGPGTRLTVL.

This clone was detected once. The chain combines TRBV28 with TRBJ2-2, with 7 bases identical to TRBD1. CDR1 and CDR2 (germline): MDHEN, SYDVKM. The CDR3 has 14 residues. V shed 8 bases, J shed 1 base, and the junction held 4 bases outside the gene matches. The CDR3 reads CASLGTENTGELFF. CDR3 in DNA: TGTGCCAGCTTGGGGACAGAGAACACCGGGGAGCTGTTTTTT.

This clone was counted only a few times. Other DNA sequences in this specimen translate into the identical CDR3. V and J are TRBV5-1 and TRBJ1-5; D remains unclear. Trimming removed 0 bases from V and 5 bases from J, with 6 bases in between. Germline lookup yields CDR1 SGHRS and CDR2 YFSETQ. This CDR3 region has 13 residues. This CDR3 is CASSLGPDQPQHF. Written as DNA, the CDR3 is TGCGCCAGCAGCTTGGGGCCTGATCAGCCCCAGCATTTT.

The chain links TRBV18 to TRBJ2-7; tentatively, D is TRBD2 (6 bases). The CDR3 is 15 amino acids. Trimming stripped 0 bases from V and 2 bases from J, with 11 bases between. Germline CDR1 reads KGHSH; CDR2 reads LQKENI. CDR3 sequence reads: CASSPPTGAPYEQYF. The CDR3 DNA follows: TGTGCCAGCTCACCACCGACGGGAGCACCCTACGAGCAGTACTTC.

The V and J genes are TRBV10-3 and TRBJ2-7; the D call may be TRBD1 or TRBD2 (5 bases each). Trimming took off 4 bases at V and 5 bases at J, with 15 bases between the two ends. Germline loops: CDR1 ENHRY, CDR2 SYGVKD. The CDR3 loop spans 14 amino acids. The CDR3 DNA reads as TGTGCCATCAGTGGGGGGATAGCTTCCCACGAGCAGTACTTC. Amino acids: CAISGGIASHEQYF.

V usage is TRBV2 and J usage is TRBJ1-2; D remains unclear. The CDR3 has 11 residues. Germline V gene data show CDR1 as SNHLY and CDR2 as FYNNEI. Trimming removed 4 bases from V and 8 bases from J, with 8 bases in between. The CDR3 reads CASSAEQGYTF. In nucleotides, the CDR3 is TGTGCCAGCAGTGCCGAACAGGGCTACACCTTC.

This clone was seen a single time. The V and J genes are TRBV2 and TRBJ2-3; perhaps TRBD2 as D (5 bases). V lost 6 bases and J lost 0, with 13 bases in between. The CDR3 is 15 residues long. Germline V gives CDR1 SNHLY, CDR2 FYNNEI. For the CDR3, the DNA is TGTGCCAGCAGAGCCATGAGGGTTAGCACAGATACGCAGTATTTT. It encodes CASRAMRVSTDTQYF.

V gene TRBV7-9 combines with J gene TRBJ2-5; no reliable D call. V was clipped by 2 bases and J by 5 bases, with 12 bases between them. The CDR3 length is 14 residues. Germline V CDR1 and CDR2: SEHNR, FQNEAQ (reference sequence). The CDR3 nucleotides read TGTGCCAGCAGCTTACTTGGGAAAGCGGAGACCCAGTACTTC. It specifies CASSLLGKAETQYF.

The V call is TRBV18, the J call TRBJ2-1; D is unresolved. Germline V gene lookup returns CDR1 KGHSH and CDR2 LQKENI. The germline V and J ends were trimmed by 3 bases and 13 bases, with 19 bases remaining between them. This CDR3 contains 14 residues. The CDR3 protein is CASSPGNYNTEQFF. The CDR3, as DNA: TGTGCCAGCTCACCGGGGAATTACAACACAGAACAGTTCTTC.

The chain combines TRBV5-8 with TRBJ2-7, with a possible D match to TRBD1 (6 bases). Trimming removed 4 bases at V and 2 bases at J, with 13 bases between. CDR3 size: 14 residues. Germline lookup yields CDR1 SGHTS and CDR2 YDEGEE. This CDR3 reads CASSTRDITYEQYF. CDR3 coding DNA: TGTGCCAGCAGCACCCGGGACATAACCTACGAGCAGTACTTC.